Presented here are 6 T cell receptor beta chains from one specimen sequenced in a study of patients and donors after allogeneic stem cell transplantation. Each CDR3 protein is one row after TCRdb ran MiXCR on the RT-PCR reads. The table includes about 200,000 distinct CDR3 sequences, approximately 41% detected once. The sequencing sample was made of blood, either unsorted or a sorted T cell fraction (not recorded which). Receptors originate from a human donor who was either an allogeneic HSCT recipient or a stem cell or donor lymphocyte infusion donor (not recorded which). It is not recorded whose cells these are; they may come from a transplant donor.

The chain recombines TRBV7-9 with TRBJ1-2, with D possibly TRBD1 on 5 matching bases. Trimming left V 5 bases short and J 1 base short, with 11 bases between. Germline-derived CDR1 and CDR2 are SEHNR and FQNEAQ (reference sequence). The CDR3 is 14 amino acids. The CDR3 region is CASSPRDFNYGYTF. Here the CDR3 DNA reads TGTGCCAGCAGCCCCAGGGATTTTAACTATGGCTACACCTTC.

The chain has TRBV4-2 and TRBJ2-1, with a possible D match to TRBD1 (5 bases). Per the germline V gene, CDR1 is LGHNA and CDR2 is YNFKEQ. CDR3 length: 14 amino acids. Trimming took off 3 bases at V and 5 bases at J, with 11 bases between the two ends. CDR3 amino acids: CASSQEQANNEQFF. The CDR3 DNA reads as TGTGCCAGCAGCCAGGAACAGGCTAACAATGAGCAGTTCTTC.

This chain uses TRBV5-6 with TRBJ1-1; D gene unclear. Trimming shortened V by 0 bases and J by 0 bases, and 9 bases separated the two germline ends. CDR3 size: 15 residues. Germline CDR1 and CDR2: SGHDT and YYEEEE. The CDR3 DNA reads TGTGCCAGCAGCTTGGAGGCAGGTCTGAACACTGAAGCTTTCTTT. This encodes CASSLEAGLNTEAFF.

This clonotype was seen at least ten times. CDR3 protein: CASSLDPGRPGTNEKLFF. The CDR3 nucleotides are TGTGCCAGCAGCTTAGACCCCGGACGGCCGGGAACTAATGAAAAACTGTTTTTT. The chain carries TRBV7-2 and TRBJ1-4, with D hard to call. Germline V gene lookup returns CDR1 SGHTA and CDR2 FQGNSA. V was pared by 1 base and J by 1 base, with 16 bases between. This CDR3 has 18 residues.

The V and J genes are TRBV18 and TRBJ1-1, with TRBD1 as a possible D gene (6 bases). The V gene lost 3 bases and the J gene lost 0 bases, with 11 bases spanning the gap. The CDR3 contains 15 residues. Germline CDR1 reads KGHSH; CDR2 reads LQKENI. The CDR3 DNA reads as TGTGCCAGCTCACCGGGGGGCTTTGTGAACACTGAAGCTTTCTTT. Translation: CASSPGGFVNTEAFF.

This chain uses TRBV29-1 with TRBJ1-3; no reliable D call. Trimming left V 5 bases short and J 0 bases short, with 8 bases between. The CDR3 consists of 13 residues. Germline-derived CDR1 and CDR2 are SQVTM and ANQGSEA. The CDR3 nucleotides are TGCAGCGTTAATGGTGCCTCTGGAAACACCATATATTTT. This gives the protein CSVNGASGNTIYF.